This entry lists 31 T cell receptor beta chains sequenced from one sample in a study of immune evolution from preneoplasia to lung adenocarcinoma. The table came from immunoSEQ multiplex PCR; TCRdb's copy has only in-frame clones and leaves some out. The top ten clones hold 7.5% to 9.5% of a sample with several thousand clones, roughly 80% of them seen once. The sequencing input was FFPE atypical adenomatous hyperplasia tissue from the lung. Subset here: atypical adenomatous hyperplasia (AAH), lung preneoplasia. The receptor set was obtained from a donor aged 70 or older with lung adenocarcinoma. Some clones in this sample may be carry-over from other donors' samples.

The CDR3, as DNA: TGCGCCAGCAGCTTCTTGATCAACACCGGGGAGCTGTTTTTT. As protein: CASSFLINTGELFF. The V gene is TRBV5-1, the J gene TRBJ2-2; unclear D gene. Germline V gene data show CDR1 as SGHRS and CDR2 as YFSETQ. This CDR3 contains 14 residues. V lost 2 bases to trimming and J lost 2 bases, with 7 bases between them.

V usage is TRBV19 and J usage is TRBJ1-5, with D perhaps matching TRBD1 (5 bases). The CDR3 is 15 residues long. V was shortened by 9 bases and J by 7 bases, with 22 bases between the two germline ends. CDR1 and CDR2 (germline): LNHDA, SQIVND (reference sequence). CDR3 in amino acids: CASQTLGAPGQPQHF. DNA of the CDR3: TGTGCCAGCCAGACCCTCGGGGCCCCGGGGCAGCCCCAGCATTTT.

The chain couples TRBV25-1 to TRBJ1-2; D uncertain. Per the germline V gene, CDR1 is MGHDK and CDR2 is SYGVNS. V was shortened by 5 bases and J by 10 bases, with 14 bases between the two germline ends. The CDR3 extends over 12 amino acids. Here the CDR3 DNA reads TGTGCCAGCAGTCTATTAGGAAAAGACTACACCTTC. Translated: CASSLLGKDYTF.

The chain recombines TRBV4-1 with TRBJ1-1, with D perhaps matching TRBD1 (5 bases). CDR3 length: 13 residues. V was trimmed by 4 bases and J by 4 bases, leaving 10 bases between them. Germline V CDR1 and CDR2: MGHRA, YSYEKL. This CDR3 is CASSRSQGTEAFF. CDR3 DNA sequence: TGCGCCAGCAGCCGTAGTCAGGGCACTGAAGCTTTCTTT.

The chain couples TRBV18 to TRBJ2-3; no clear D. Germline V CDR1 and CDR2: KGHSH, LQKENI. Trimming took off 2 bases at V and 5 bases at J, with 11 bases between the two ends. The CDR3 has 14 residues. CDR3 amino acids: CASSPGVMGDTQYF. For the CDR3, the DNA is TGTGCCAGCTCACCAGGGGTGATGGGAGATACGCAGTATTTT.

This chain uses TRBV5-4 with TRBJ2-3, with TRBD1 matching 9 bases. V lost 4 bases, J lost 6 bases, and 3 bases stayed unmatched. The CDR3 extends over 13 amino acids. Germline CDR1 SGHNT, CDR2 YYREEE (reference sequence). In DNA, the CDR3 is TGTGCCAGCAGCACCGGGACAGGGGATACGCAGTATTTT. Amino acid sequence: CASSTGTGDTQYF.

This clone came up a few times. CDR3 bases: TGTGCCAGCAGGGTGAGGACGAACACTGAAGCTTTCTTT. Translated, it gives CASRVRTNTEAFF. The chain links TRBV6-6 to TRBJ1-1; unclear D gene. V was trimmed by 6 bases and J by 1 base, leaving 9 bases between them. CDR3 length: 13 amino acids. Germline CDR1 MNHNY, CDR2 SVGAGI (reference sequence).

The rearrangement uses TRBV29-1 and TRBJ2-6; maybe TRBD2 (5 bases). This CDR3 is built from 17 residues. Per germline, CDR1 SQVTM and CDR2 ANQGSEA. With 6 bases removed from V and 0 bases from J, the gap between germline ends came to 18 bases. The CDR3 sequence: CSVEEDHSLSGANVLTF. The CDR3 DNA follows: TGCAGCGTCGAGGAGGACCATTCCCTCTCTGGGGCCAACGTCCTGACTTTC.

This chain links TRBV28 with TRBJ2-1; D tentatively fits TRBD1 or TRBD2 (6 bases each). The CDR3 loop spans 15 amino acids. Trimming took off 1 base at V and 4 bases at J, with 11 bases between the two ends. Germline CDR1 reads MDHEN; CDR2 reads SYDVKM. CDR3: CASSLLGGEYNEQFF. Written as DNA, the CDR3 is TGTGCCAGCAGTTTATTGGGGGGCGAATACAATGAGCAGTTCTTC.

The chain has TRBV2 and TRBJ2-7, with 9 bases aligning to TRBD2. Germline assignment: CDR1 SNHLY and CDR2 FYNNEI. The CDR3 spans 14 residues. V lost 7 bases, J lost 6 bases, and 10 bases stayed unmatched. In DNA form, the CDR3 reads TGTGCCAGCAAAGGTACTAGCGGGCGGAGCGAGCAGTACTTC. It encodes CASKGTSGRSEQYF.

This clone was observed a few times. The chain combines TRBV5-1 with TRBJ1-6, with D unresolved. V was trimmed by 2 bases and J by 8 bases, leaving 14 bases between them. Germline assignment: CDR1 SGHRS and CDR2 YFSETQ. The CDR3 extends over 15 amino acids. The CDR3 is CASSLSTVEYSPLHF. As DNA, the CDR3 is TGCGCCAGCAGCTTATCGACCGTAGAATATTCACCCCTCCACTTT.

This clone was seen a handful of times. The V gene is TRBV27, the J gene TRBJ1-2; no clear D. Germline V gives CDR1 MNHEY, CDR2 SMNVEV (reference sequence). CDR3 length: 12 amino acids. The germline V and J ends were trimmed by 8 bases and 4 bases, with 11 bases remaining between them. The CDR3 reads CASGGFGYGYTF. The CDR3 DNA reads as TGTGCCAGCGGAGGGTTTGGCTATGGCTACACCTTC.

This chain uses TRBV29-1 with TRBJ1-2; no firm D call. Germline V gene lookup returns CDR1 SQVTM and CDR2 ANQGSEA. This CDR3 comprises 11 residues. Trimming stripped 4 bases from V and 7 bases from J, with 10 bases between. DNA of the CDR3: TGCAGCGTTGTTGGTGGGAGTGGCTACACCTTC. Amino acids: CSVVGGSGYTF.

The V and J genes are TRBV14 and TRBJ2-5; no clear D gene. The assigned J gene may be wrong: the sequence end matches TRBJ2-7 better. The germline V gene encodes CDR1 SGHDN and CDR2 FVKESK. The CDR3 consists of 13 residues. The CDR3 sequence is CASSQDHTYEQYF. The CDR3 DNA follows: TGTGCCAGCAGCCAAGATCACACCTACGAGCAGTACTTC.

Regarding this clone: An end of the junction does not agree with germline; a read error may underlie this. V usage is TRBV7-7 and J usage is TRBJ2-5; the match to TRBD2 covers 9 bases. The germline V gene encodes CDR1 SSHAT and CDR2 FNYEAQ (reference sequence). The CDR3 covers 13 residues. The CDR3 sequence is CASSRGLAETQYF. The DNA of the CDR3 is TGTGCTAGCAGCCGCGGACTAGCGGAGACCCAGTACTTC.

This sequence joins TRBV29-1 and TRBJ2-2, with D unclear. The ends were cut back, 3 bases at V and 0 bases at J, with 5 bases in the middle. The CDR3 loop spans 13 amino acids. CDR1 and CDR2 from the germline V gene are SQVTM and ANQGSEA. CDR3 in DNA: TGCAGCGTTGATATAGCGAACACCGGGGAGCTGTTTTTT. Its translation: CSVDIANTGELFF.

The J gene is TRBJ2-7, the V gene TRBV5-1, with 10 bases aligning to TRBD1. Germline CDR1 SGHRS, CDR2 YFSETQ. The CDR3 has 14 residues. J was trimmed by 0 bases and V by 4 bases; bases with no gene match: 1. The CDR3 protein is CASSRDRGSYEQYF. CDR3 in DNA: TGCGCCAGCAGCAGGGACAGGGGCTCCTACGAGCAGTACTTC.

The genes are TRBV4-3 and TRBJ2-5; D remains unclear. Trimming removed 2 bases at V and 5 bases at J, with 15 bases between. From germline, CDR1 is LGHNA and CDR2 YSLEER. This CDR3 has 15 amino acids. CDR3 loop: CASSQRGVAGETQYF. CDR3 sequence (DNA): TGCGCCAGCAGCCAAAGAGGAGTAGCTGGGGAGACCCAGTACTTC.

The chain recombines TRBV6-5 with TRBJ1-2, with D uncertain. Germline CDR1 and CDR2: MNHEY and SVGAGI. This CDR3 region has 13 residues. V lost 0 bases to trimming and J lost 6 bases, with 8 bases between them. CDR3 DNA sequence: TGTGCCAGCAGTTACTCGAGTGACCATGGCTACACCTTC. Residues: CASSYSSDHGYTF.

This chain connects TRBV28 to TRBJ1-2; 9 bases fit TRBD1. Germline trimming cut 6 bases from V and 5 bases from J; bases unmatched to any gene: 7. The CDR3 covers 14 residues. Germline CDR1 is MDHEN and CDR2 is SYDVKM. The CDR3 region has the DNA TGTGCCAGCAGCTCGGGACAGGGCGTTTATGGCTACACCTTC. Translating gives CASSSGQGVYGYTF.

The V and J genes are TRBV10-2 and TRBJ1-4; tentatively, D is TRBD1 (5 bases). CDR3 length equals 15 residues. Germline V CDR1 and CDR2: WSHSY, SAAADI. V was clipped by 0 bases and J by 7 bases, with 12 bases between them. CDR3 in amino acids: CASSESGTVSEKLFF. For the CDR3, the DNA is TGCGCCAGCAGTGAGTCGGGGACGGTAAGTGAAAAACTGTTTTTT.

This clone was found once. DNA of the CDR3: TGTGCCAGTAGTATCCTCAGGAACAATGAGCAGTTCTTC. Amino acid sequence: CASSILRNNEQFF. The chain combines TRBV19 with TRBJ2-1; D gene unclear. CDR1 LNHDA and CDR2 SQIVND come from the germline V gene (reference sequence). The V gene lost 3 bases and the J gene lost 5 bases, with 8 bases spanning the gap. The CDR3 totals 13 residues.

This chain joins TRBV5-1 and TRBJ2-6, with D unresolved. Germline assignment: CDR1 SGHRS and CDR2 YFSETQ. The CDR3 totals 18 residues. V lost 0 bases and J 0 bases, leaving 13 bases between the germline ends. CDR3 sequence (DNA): TGCGCCAGCAGCTTGGATGGGATTCTTAGCTCTGGGGCCAACGTCCTGACTTTC. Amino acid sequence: CASSLDGILSSGANVLTF.

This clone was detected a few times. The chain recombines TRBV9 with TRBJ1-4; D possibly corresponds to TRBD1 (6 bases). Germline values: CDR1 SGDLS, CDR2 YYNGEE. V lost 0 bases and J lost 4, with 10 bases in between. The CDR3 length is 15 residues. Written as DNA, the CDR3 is TGTGCCAGCAGCGTAGAGGGGACATATAATGAAAAACTGTTTTTT. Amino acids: CASSVEGTYNEKLFF.

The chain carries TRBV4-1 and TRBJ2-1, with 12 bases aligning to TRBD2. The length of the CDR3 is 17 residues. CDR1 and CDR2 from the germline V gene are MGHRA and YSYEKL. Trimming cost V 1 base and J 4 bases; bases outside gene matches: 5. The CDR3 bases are TGCGCCAGCAGCCAAGGGGCTAGCGGGAGGGCTTACAATGAGCAGTTCTTC. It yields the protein CASSQGASGRAYNEQFF.

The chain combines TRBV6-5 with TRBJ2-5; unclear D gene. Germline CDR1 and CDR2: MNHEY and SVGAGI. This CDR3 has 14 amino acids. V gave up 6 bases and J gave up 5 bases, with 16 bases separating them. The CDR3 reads CASSTPRLEETQYF. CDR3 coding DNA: TGTGCCAGCAGCACCCCGAGGTTGGAGGAGACCCAGTACTTC.

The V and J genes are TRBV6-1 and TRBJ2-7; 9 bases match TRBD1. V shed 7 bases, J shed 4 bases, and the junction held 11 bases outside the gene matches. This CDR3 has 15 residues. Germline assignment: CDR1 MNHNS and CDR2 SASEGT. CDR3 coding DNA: TGTGCCAGCATCTCTAGGGGGACAGGGAGATACGAGCAGTACTTC. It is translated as CASISRGTGRYEQYF.

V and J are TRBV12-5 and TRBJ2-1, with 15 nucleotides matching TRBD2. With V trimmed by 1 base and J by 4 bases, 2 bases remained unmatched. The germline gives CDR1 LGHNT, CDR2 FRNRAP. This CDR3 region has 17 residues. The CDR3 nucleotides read TGTGCTAGTGGTTTGGGGACTAGCGGGGGGGCATACAATGAGCAGTTCTTC. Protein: CASGLGTSGGAYNEQFF.

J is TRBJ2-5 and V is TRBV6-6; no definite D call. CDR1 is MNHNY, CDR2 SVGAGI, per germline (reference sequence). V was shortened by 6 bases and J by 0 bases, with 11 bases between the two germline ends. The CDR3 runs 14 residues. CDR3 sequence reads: CASSLDLNQETQYF. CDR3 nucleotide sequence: TGTGCCAGCAGCCTGGACCTGAACCAAGAGACCCAGTACTTC.

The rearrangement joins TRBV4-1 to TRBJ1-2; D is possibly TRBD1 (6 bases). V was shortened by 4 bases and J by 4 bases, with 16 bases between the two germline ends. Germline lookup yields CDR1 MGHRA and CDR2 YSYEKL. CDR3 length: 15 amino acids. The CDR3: CASSLDGGATYGYTF. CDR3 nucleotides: TGCGCCAGCAGCCTTGATGGGGGGGCGACCTATGGCTACACCTTC.

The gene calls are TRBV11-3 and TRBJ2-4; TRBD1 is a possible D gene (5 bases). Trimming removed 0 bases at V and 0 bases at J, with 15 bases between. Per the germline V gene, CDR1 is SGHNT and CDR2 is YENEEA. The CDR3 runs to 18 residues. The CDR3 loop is CASSLEGSGSGAKNIQYF. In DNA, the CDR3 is TGTGCCAGCAGCTTAGAAGGGTCAGGGTCGGGAGCCAAAAACATTCAGTACTTC.